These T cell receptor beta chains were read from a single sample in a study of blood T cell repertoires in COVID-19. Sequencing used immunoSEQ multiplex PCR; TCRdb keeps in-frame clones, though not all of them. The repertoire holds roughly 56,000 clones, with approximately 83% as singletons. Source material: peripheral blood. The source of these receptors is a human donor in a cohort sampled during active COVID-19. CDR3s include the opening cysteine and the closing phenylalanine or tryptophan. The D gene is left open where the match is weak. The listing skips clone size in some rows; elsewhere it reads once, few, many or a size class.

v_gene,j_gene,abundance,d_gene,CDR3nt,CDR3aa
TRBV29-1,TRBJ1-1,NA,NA,TGCAGCGTTGAGGTGAACAGGGAGAACACTGAAGCTTTCTTT,CSVEVNRENTEAFF
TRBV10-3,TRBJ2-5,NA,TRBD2,TGTGCCATCAGCGTGACTAGCGGGACAGAGACCCAGTACTTC,CAISVTSGTETQYF
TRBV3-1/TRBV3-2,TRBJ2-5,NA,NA,TGTGCCAGCAGCCGGACCGGGGGGACCCAGTACTTC,CASSRTGGTQYF
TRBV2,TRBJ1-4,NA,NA,TGTGCCAGCAGCCGACAGGCCAAAAATGAAAAACTGTTTTTT,CASSRQAKNEKLFF
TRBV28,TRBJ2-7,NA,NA,TGTGCCAGCAGGCCCCGCTCTAGCTATCCAGGCGAGCAGTACTTC,CASRPRSSYPGEQYF
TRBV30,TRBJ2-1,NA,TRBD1,TGTGCCTGGAGCGTCGGCGGGACAGGGGGCCACAATGAGCAGTTCTTC,CAWSVGGTGGHNEQFF
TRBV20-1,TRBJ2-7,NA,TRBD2,TGCAGTCCCCGGGAGGCCCACGAGCAGTACTTC,CSPREAHEQYF
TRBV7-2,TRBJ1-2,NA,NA,TGTGCCAGCAGCTTTGGGAAAGCAGGGGTGAACTTC,CASSFGKAGVNF
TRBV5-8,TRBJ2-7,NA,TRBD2,TGTGCCAGCAGCCGAAGCGGGAGCTCTTATCGCGAGCAGTACTTC,CASSRSGSSYREQYF
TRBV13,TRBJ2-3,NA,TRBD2,TGTGCCAGCAGCCCCACTAGCGGGAGGGCAGATACGCAGTATTTT,CASSPTSGRADTQYF
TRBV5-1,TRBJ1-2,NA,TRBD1,TGCGCCAGCAGCTCCGAAGGACAGGGGAGTTTGGGTGGCTACACCTTC,CASSSEGQGSLGGYTF
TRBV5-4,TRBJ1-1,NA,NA,TGTGCCAGCAGCTCGGGGGGGTCTGAAGCTTTCTTT,CASSSGGSEAFF
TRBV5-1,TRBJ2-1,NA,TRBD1,TGCGCCAGCAGCTCTTTTAGGACAGGGGCTAACAATGAGCAGTTCTTC,CASSSFRTGANNEQFF
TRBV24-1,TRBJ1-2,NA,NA,TGTGCCACCAGTGATACGAACAGAAACTATGGCTACACCTTC,CATSDTNRNYGYTF
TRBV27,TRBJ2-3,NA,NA,TGTGCCAGCAGTTTACTAGCGCCCACAGATACGCAGTATTTT,CASSLLAPTDTQYF
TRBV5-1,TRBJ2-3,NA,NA,TGCGCCAGCAGCACTGGCAAATCGGGGAATATAGATACGCAGTATTTT,CASSTGKSGNIDTQYF
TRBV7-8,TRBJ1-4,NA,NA,TGTGCCAGCAGCCGCTCCGTTTCTCGAGGAGAAAAACTGTTTTTT,CASSRSVSRGEKLFF
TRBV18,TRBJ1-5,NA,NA,TGTGCCAGCTCAGCCCCTGGGGGGACCACACCCAATCAGCCCCAGCATTTT,CASSAPGGTTPNQPQHF
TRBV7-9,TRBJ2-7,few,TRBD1,TGTGCCAGCAGCCAGTCTATGGGGACAGGGTTGGAGCAGTACTTC,CASSQSMGTGLEQYF
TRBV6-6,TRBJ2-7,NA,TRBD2,TGTGCCAGCAGTCCGCTAGCGGGATGGTTCGTCGACGAGCAGTACTTC,CASSPLAGWFVDEQYF
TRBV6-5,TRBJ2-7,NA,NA,TGTGCCAGCAACCCCCCGGACAGCTCCTACGAGCAGTACTTC,CASNPPDSSYEQYF
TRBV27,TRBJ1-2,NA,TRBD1,TGTGCCAGCAGATCGCCGGGACAGGGGACCTATGGCTACACCTTC,CASRSPGQGTYGYTF
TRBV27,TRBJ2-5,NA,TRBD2,TGTGCCAGCAGGCTAGCGGGACAAGAGACCCAGTACTTC,CASRLAGQETQYF
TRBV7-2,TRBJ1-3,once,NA,TGTGCCAGCAGCTTCGACATTCTTGGTTCTGGAAACACCATATATTTT,CASSFDILGSGNTIYF
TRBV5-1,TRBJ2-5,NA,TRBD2,TGCGCCAGCAGCTGGGCGGGAGTGGGGGAGACCCAGTACTTC,CASSWAGVGETQYF
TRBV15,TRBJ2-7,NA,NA,TGTGCCACCAGCAGAGTGAGAGGTCAGGGGACCTACGAGCAGTACTTC,CATSRVRGQGTYEQYF
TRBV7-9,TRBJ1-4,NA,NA,TGTGCCAGCAGCGCCGCCCGGTCCCGTCTCCGGGAAAAACTGTTTTTT,CASSAARSRLREKLFF
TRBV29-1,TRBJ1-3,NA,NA,TGCAGCGTTGAGGACAGAAGCTCTGGAAACACCATATATTTT,CSVEDRSSGNTIYF
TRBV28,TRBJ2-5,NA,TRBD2,TGTGCCAGCAGTAACGCGGGACTAAATAAAGAGACCCAGTACTTC,CASSNAGLNKETQYF
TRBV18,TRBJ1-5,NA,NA,TGTGCCAGCTCACCACCCGGCCGGAGCGACAATCAGCCCCAGCATTTT,CASSPPGRSDNQPQHF